The following is a T cell receptor beta chain sequence with its context. Its antigen is unknown. The source of the sample is a study of T cell clusters in autoimmune cytopenias. Findings and limits, study-wide: The T cell clusters came from computational analysis alone and lack functional validation. Clustering suggested that physiological T cell clusters were missing in primary autoimmune cytopenia patients.

One tube held mixed TRB-A and TRB-B primer pools for touch-down PCR. TCRdb re-called the multiplex PCR reads; every CDR3 protein appears as one record, without DNA. The sample holds about 6,700 distinct CDR3 sequences. There are 14 residues in the CDR3. Germline CDR1 reads SGHNT; CDR2 reads YYREEE (reference sequence). Each sample's input was around 250 ng genomic DNA, 40,000 or so genome equivalents. The same specimen was also included in a second study, on T cell repertoires in aging, cancer and after chemotherapy. That report notes: Donors were grouped into six age bands spanning 30 or younger through 70 or older. Over several months to years, re-sampled healthy donor repertoires clearly shared clones.

The chain carries TRBV5-4 and TRBJ1-1; TCRdb's D call of TRBD1 is untestable without DNA. Material: peripheral blood. The source of this sequence is a human donor in good health. CDR3 residues: CASHGGRVYTEAFF.